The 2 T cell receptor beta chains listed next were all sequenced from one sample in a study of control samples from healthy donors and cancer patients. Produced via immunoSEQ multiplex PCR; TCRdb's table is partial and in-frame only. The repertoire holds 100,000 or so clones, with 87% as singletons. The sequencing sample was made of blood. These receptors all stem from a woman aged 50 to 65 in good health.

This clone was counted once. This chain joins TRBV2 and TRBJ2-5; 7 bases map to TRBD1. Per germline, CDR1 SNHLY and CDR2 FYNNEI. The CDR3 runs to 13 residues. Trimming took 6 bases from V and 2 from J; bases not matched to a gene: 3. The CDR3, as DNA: TGTGCCAGCAGGGGGACAGCACAAGAGACCCAGTACTTC. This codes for CASRGTAQETQYF.

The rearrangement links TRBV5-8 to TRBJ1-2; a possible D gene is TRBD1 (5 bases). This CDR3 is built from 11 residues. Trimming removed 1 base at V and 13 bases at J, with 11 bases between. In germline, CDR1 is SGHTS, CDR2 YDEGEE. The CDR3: CASSLMGGITF. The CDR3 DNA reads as TGTGCCAGCAGCTTGATGGGGGGAATCACCTTC.